Here is one T cell receptor (beta chain) with its context. The record originates from a study of OX40 agonist ivuxolimab in advanced cancers. The V gene lost 6 bases and the J gene lost 0 bases, with 9 bases spanning the gap. Germline V gene sequence: CDR1 SQVTM, CDR2 ANQGSEA. This CDR3 spans 14 amino acids. Clones were sequenced by immunoSEQ multiplex PCR, and TCRdb holds only the in-frame ones, with some missing. The table includes 35,000 to 45,000 clones, over 70% detected once. Samples were taken at baseline and on day 1 of cycles 4 and 7. The specimen was CD4+ or CD8+ T cells sorted from blood, collected in a trial of the OX40 agonist ivuxolimab. The chain uses TRBV29-1 and TRBJ2-6; D is uncertain. The receptor was derived from an adult with an advanced solid tumor such as melanoma, head and neck, liver or kidney cancer. The CDR3 loop is CSVYLVSGANVLTF. CDR3 DNA sequence: TGCAGCGTCTACTTAGTCTCTGGGGCCAACGTCCTGACTTTC.